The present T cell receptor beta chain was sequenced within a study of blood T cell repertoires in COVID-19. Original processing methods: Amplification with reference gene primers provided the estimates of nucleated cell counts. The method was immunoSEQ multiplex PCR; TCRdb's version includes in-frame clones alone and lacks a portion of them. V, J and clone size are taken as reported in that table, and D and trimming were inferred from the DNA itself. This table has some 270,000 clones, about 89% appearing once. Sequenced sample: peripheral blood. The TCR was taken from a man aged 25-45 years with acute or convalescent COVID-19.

CDR3 sequence (DNA): TGTGCCAGCAGCCAACCCGGGACAGAACTTAACTATGGCTACACCTTC. Residues: CASSQPGTELNYGYTF. The chain employs TRBV11-2 and TRBJ1-2; TRBD1 agrees at 7 bases. CDR3 length: 16 amino acids. The germline V gene encodes CDR1 SGHAT and CDR2 FQNNGV. V was pared by 5 bases and J by 1 base, with 10 bases of the junction left unmatched.